This paragraph covers one T cell receptor beta chain sequence. Its antigen is as yet unknown. All donors qualified as healthy HIV-negative adults and had experienced no recent acute infections or vaccinations. As handled by the study authors: Owing to the provision of junction-only sequences devoid of quality scores by immunoSEQ, filtering differed. The protocol was immunoSEQ multiplex PCR, while the TCRdb copy is restricted to in-frame clones and leaves out a portion. Clone size and V and J calls were adopted from that table, with D and trimming inferred from the DNA. This table has approximately 1.1 million clones, 75% to 80% appearing once. The record originates from a study of shared clonotypes between healthy human individuals. Study-level background: Three plates each covered CD4 naive and memory; CD8 naive two, CD8 memory one. Study observations and caveats: The study's rarefaction showed incomplete sorted-subset sequencing despite large depth.

V was pared by 1 base and J by 5 bases, with 11 bases between. CDR1 is SGHTA and CDR2 is FQGNSA in the germline V gene. CDR3 size: 14 residues. The chain uses TRBV7-2 and TRBJ1-2; a weak D match, TRBD1 (5 bases). The source is a man younger than 35 in good health. Some clones in this sample may be carry-over from other donors' samples. The specimen sequenced was memory CD4+ T cells from PBMCs. Subset defined: CD45RA-negative fraction. The CDR3 DNA is TGTGCCAGCAGCTTAGATCGGCAGGGTTATGGCTACACCTTC. Translation gives CASSLDRQGYGYTF.